This paragraph covers one T cell receptor (beta chain) sequence. The target antigen is unknown. CDR3 length: 16 amino acids. The J segment lost 2 bases and the V segment lost 1 base, leaving 6 bases of the junction unmatched. From germline, CDR1 is LNHNV and CDR2 YYDKDF (reference sequence). This sample is drawn from a study of shared clonotypes between healthy human individuals. Genomic DNA of each subset was evenly split across several immunoSEQ plates. TCRdb keeps only in-frame clones here, not all; method: immunoSEQ multiplex PCR. The top ten hold under 0.45% of the sample, which has 2 million to 2.5 million clones, about 92% seen once. Donors, healthy HIV-negative adults, lacked recent acute infections or vaccinations. The study's findings and limits: Shared clonotypes across all four donors exceeded non-shared ones in generation probability.

The rearrangement links TRBV15 to TRBJ2-3, with 7 bases aligning to TRBD2. This clonotype was sampled from a man aged 18 to 29 in good health. Some clones in this sample may be carry-over from other donors' samples. The sample was naive CD4+ T cells from PBMCs. Subset given: CD45RA+ positively selected. This CDR3 reads CATSRGTSGDTDTQYF. CDR3 in DNA: TGTGCCACCAGCAGAGGTACCAGCGGGGACACAGATACGCAGTATTTT.